These 2 T cell receptor beta chains originate from one sample sequenced in a study of CD8 T cells in Susac syndrome. Reverse transcription of about 0.45 to 1 ug RNA was performed with random hexamers. TCRdb independently ran MiXCR on the immunoSEQ multiplex PCR reads; one entry per CDR3 protein. The repertoire holds around 200,000 distinct CDR3 sequences, with more than 85% as singletons. The sample was CD8+ T cells from PBMCs. The receptors here all came from a human donor with Susac syndrome.

The chain uses TRBV30 and TRBJ1-6, with D possibly matching TRBD1 (5 bases). The CDR3 has 15 residues. The germline gives CDR1 GTSNPN, CDR2 SVGIG (reference sequence). V was shortened by 0 bases and J by 7 bases, with 13 bases between the two germline ends. CDR3 in DNA: TGTGCCTGGAGTGTACGAAGCAGGGCAAATTCACCCCTCCACTTT. This translates into CAWSVRSRANSPLHF.

V and J are TRBV9 and TRBJ2-1, with 7 bases lining up with TRBD2. Looked up from germline, CDR1 is SGDLS and CDR2 is YYNGEE. J gave up 6 bases and V 4 bases, and 10 bases lay outside the gene matches. CDR3 length: 15 residues. The CDR3 bases are TGTGCCAGCAGCCTAACCACGACTAGCCCCAATGAGCAGTTCTTC. Translating gives CASSLTTTSPNEQFF. Filled out from reference TRBV9 and TRBJ2-1, the complete variable domain reads DSGVTQTPKHLITATGQRVTLRCSPRSGDLSVYWYQQSLDQGLQFLIQYYNGEERAKGNILERFSAQQFPDLHSELNLSSLELGDSALYFCASSLTTTSPNEQFFGPGTRLTVL.